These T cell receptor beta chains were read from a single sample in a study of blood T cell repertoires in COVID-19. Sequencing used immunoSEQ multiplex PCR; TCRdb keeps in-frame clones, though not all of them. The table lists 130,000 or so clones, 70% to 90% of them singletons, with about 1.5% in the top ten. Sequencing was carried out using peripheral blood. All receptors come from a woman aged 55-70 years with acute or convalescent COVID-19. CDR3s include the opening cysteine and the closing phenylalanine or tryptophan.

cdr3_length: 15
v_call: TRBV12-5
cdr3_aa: CASGLGTRQNTEAFF

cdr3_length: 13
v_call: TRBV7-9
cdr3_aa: CASSFTGDTEAFF

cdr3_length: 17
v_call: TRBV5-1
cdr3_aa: CASSLIPGDRFYNEQFF

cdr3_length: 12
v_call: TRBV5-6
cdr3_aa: CASSIQDTEAFF

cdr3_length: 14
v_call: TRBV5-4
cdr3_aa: CASTQSGGKTEAFF

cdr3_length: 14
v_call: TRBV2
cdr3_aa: CASSGQIPIAEQYF

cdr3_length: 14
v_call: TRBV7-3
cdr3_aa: CASSTSGGADTQYF

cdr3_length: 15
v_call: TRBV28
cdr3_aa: CASSTPGQINQPQHF

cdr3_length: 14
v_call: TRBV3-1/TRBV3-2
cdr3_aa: CASSQGGGVETQYF

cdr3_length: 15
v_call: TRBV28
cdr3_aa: CASSRGTDSSYEQYF

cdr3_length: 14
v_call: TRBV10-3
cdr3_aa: CAIQISPNTGELFF

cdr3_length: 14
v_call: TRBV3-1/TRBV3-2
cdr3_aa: CASSQGQGYVTQYF

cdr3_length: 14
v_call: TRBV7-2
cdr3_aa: CASSSGQGEAGYTF

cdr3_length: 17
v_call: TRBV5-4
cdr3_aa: CASSFGLAGGLTYEQYF

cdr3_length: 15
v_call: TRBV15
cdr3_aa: CATSARLVAGNTIYF

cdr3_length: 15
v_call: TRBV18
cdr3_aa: CASSLTGQDTYEQYF

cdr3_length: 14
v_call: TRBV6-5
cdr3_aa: CASSYSRENTEAFF

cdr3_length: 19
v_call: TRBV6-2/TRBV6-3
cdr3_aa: CASSLPGQGPGSSYNEQFF

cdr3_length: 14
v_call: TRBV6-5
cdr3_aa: CASSYSKEGYEQYF

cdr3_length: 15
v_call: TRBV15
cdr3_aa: CATSRVTGVADTQYF

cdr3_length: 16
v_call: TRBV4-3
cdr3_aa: CASSQDWGQSTYEQYF

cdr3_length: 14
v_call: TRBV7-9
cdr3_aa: CASSAAGNTGELFF

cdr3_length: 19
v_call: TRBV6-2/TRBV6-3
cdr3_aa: CASSYTPGSGIAYNSPLHF